This TCR beta chain was sequenced for a study of OX40 agonist ivuxolimab in advanced cancers. This clone showed up just once. Its antigen is unidentified. Sequenced by immunoSEQ multiplex PCR; TCRdb stores in-frame clones only, minus some. The sample yields around 100,000 clones, approximately 90% seen once. Overall study findings and caveats: Antigen targets of the expanded peripheral T cells went undetermined. Clones of CD4+ and CD8+ blood T cells grew by week 6 at doses of 0.1 to 3.0 mg/kg.

CDR3 length: 14 residues. V lost 1 base to trimming and J lost 9 bases, with 13 bases between them. Germline assignment: CDR1 LGHNA and CDR2 YNFKEQ. This TCR came from an adult with an advanced solid tumor such as melanoma, head and neck, liver or kidney cancer. The chain joins TRBV4-2 to TRBJ2-1, with D tentatively TRBD2 (6 bases). This material consisted of CD4+ or CD8+ T cells sorted from blood, taken in a trial of the OX40 agonist ivuxolimab. CDR3 DNA sequence: TGTGCCAGCAGCCAAGTCGGGGGTGGGAGTGAGCAGTTCTTC. It translates to CASSQVGGGSEQFF.